This TCR beta chain was recovered during a study of radiation and T cells in renal cell carcinoma. Findings of the study overall: Pretreatment tumor biopsies were lacking, so baseline clonotypes are unknown.

Documented time point: blood 2 weeks post-SBRT. As to treatment: 15 Gy SBRT to primary tumor, nephrectomy 4 weeks later. Concerning this clone: Its antigen is unidentified.

Method: immunoSEQ multiplex PCR; TCRdb's copy keeps in-frame clones and lacks some. The data show roughly 150,000 clones, roughly 87% seen once. The CDR3 sequence is 13 residues long. Germline V CDR1 and CDR2: SNHLY, FYNNEI. Trimming stripped 7 bases from V and 4 bases from J, with 13 bases between. Material: blood, obtained from a patient whose treatment included radiotherapy and nephrectomy. The clonotype comes from a woman between 45 and 65 years old with renal cell carcinoma. This chain links TRBV2 with TRBJ1-2; tentatively, D is TRBD1 (5 bases). This CDR3 reads CASMMGLFYGYTF. CDR3 DNA: TGTGCCAGCATGATGGGACTTTTCTATGGCTACACCTTC.